This T cell receptor (beta chain) originates from a study of identical twins. Study-wide findings and caveats: Researchers reported weaker excess twin sharing in beta out-of-frame sequences.

Trimming pared 4 bases from V and 7 bases from J, leaving 18 bases between. This CDR3 has 15 residues. CDR1 and CDR2 (germline): SEHNR, FQNEAQ (reference sequence). Unique molecular identifiers were in the cDNA, with template-switch universal primer binding. TCRdb re-analysed the 5' RACE reads in MiXCR, keeping a single row per CDR3 protein. The sample comprises hundreds of thousands of distinct CDR3 sequences, about 24% of which are singletons, and just under 3% rests with the top ten. On this clonotype itself: The antigen remains unidentified.

These data were also reused for a study on T cells expressing NK-cell markers. From that report: About 1.0-8% of CD8+ T cells in more than five donors belonged to dominant NKG2C+ clonotypes.

Sequenced input: CD4+ T cells sorted from blood. This receptor was taken from a woman aged 18-35 years in good health. V is TRBV7-9 and J is TRBJ2-3, with D possibly being TRBD1 (6 bases). The CDR3 bases are TGTGCCAGCAGCTCACACGGGAACAGGGCAAATACGCAGTATTTT. It codes for CASSSHGNRANTQYF.